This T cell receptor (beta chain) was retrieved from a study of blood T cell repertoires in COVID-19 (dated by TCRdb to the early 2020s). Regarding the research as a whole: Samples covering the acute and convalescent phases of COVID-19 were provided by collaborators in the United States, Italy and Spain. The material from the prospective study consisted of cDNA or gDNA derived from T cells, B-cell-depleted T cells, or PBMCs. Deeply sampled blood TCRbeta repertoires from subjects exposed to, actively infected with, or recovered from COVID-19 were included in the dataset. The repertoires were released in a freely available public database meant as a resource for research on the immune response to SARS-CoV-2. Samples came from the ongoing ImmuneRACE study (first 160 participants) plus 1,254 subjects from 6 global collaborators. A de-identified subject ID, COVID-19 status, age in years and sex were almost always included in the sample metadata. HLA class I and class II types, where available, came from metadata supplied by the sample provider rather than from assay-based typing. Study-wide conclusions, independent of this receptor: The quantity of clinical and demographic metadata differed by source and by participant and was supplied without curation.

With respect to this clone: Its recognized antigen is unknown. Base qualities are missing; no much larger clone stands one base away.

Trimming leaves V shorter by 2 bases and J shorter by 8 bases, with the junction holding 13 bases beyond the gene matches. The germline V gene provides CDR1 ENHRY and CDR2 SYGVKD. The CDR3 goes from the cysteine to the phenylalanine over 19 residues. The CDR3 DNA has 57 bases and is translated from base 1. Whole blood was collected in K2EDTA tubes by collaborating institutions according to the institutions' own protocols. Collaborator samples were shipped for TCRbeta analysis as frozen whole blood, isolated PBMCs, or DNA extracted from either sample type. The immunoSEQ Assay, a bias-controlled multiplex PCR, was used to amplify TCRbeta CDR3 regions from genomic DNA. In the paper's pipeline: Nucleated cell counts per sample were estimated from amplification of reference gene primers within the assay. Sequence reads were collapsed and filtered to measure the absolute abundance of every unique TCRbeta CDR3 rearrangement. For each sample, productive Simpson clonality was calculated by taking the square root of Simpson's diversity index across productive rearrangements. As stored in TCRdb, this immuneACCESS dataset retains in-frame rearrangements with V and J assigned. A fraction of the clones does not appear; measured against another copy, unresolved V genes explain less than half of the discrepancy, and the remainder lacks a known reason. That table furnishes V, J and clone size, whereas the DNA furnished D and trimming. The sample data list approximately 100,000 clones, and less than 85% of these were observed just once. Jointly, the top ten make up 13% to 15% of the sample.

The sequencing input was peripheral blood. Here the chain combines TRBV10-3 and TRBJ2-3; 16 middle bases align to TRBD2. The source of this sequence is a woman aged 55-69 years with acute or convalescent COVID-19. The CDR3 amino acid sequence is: CAISETLPGLAGGLGTQYF. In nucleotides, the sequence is TGTGCCATCAGTGAGACCCTACCGGGACTAGCGGGAGGGTTAGGTACGCAGTATTTT.